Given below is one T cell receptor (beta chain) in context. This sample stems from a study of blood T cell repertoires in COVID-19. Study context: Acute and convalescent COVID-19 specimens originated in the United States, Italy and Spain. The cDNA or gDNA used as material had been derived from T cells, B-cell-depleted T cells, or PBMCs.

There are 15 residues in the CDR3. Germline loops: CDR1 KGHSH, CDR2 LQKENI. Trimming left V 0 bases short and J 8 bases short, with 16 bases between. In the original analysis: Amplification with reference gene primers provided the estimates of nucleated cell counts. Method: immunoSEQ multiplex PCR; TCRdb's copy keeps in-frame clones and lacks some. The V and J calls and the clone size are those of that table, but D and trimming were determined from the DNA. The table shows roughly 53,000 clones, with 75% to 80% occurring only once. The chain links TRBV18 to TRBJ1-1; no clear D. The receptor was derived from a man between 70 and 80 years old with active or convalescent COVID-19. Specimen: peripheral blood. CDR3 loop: CASSPPRILLHEAFF. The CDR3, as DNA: TGTGCCAGCTCACCACCAAGGATACTACTACACGAAGCTTTCTTT.